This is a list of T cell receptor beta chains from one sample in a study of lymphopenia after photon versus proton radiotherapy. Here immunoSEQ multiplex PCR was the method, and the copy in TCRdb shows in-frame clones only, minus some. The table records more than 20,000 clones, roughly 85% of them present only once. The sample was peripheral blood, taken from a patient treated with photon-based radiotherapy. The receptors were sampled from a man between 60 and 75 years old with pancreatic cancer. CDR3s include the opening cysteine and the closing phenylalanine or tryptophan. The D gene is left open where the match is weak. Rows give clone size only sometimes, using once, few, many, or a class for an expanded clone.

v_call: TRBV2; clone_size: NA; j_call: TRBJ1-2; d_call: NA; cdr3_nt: TGTGCCAGCAGTGTCTCGTGGGGAATTGTAGGTGGCTACACCTTC; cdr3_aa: CASSVSWGIVGGYTF
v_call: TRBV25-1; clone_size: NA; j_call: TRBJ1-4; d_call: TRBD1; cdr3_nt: TGTGCCAGCAGTGAACCCAAGGGGGCGCGGGTTGAAAAACTGTTTTTT; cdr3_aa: CASSEPKGARVEKLFF
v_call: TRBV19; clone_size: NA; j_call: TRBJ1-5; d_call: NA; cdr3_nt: TGTGCCAGTAGCGCCAACAAGAATCAGCCCCAGCATTTT; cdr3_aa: CASSANKNQPQHF
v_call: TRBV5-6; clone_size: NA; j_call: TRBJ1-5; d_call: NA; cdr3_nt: TGTGCCAGCAGCTTGGGCGGGGCCATCAATCAGCCCCAGCATTTT; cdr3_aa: CASSLGGAINQPQHF
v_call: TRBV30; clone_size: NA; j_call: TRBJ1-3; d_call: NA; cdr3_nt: TGTGCCTGGAGTCTTCTCTGGGAGAGAAACACCATATATTTT; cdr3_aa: CAWSLLWERNTIYF
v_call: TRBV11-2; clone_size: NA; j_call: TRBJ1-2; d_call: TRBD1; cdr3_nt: TGTGCCAGCATCTCCAAACGACAGGGAGAGGGTGGCTACACCTTC; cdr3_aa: CASISKRQGEGGYTF
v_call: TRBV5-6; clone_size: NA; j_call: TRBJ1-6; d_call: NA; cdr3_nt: TGTGCCAGCAGCTTGTATGGGGGTTCACCCCTCCACTTT; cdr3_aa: CASSLYGGSPLHF
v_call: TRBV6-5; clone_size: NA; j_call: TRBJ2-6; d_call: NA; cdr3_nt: TGTGCCAGCAGTTACTCTGACAGTTCTGGGGCCAACGTCCTGACTTTC; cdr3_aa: CASSYSDSSGANVLTF
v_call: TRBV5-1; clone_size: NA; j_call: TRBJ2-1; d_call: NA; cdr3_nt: TGCGCCAGCAGCTTTAATGAGCAGTTCTTC; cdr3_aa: CASSFNEQFF
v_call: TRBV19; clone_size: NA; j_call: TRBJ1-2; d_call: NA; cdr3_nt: TGTGCCAGTAGTTTCGGGTCCGGCTACACCTTC; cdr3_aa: CASSFGSGYTF
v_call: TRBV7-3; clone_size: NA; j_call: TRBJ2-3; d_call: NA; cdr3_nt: TGTGCCAGCAGCTACGGGACCCCCACAGATACGCAGTATTTT; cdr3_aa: CASSYGTPTDTQYF
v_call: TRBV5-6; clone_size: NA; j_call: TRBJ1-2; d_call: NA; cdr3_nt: TGTGCCAGCAGCTTGTCAGGGCCGGGCTACACCTTC; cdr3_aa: CASSLSGPGYTF
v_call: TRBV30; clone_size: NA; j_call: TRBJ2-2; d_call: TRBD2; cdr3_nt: TGTGCCTGGATTAGCGGGGGGGCCCCAAACACCGGGGAGCTGTTTTTT; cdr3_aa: CAWISGGAPNTGELFF
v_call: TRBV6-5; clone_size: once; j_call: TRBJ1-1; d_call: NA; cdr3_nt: TGTGCCAGCAGTGGCGAGTGGGTCCGCACTGAAGCTTTCTTT; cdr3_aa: CASSGEWVRTEAFF
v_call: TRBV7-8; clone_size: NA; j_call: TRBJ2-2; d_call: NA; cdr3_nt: TGTGCCAGCAGCTTTCAAAGAAACACCGGGGAGCTGTTTTTT; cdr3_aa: CASSFQRNTGELFF
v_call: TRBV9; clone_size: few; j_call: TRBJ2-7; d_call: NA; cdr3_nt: TGTGCCAGCAGCCCTCAGGTAGCGGAGTACGAGCAGTACTTC; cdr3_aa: CASSPQVAEYEQYF
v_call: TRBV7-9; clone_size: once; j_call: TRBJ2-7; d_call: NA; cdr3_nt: TGTGCCAGCAGGCCAGGGGTTACGGGAAATTACGAGCAGTACTTC; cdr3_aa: CASRPGVTGNYEQYF
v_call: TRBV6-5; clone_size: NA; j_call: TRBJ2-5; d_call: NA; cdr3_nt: TGTGCCAGCAGTTACTCGGTAGGGGGGGGCGGCGAGACCCAGTACTTC; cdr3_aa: CASSYSVGGGGETQYF
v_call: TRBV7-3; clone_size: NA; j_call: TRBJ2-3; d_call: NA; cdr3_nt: TGTGCCAGCAGCTTAAGCAGGACTTCTAGCACAGATACGCAGTATTTT; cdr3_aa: CASSLSRTSSTDTQYF
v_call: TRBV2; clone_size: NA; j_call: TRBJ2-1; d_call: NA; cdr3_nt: TGTGCCAGCAGTCAACTACAGGGCACAAACAATGAGCAGTTCTTC; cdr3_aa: CASSQLQGTNNEQFF
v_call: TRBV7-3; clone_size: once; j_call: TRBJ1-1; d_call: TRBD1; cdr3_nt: TGTGCCAGCAGCTCCGGACAGGGACGGGTCGGAGAAGCTTTCTTT; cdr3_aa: CASSSGQGRVGEAFF
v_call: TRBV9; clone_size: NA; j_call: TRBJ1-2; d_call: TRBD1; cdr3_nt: TGTGCCAGCAGCGCCCTCAGACAGGGAGGCTCTGGCTACACCTTC; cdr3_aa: CASSALRQGGSGYTF
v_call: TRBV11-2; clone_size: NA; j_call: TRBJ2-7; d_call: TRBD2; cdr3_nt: TGTGCCAGCAGCTCCAGATTTGTGACTAGCGGGGGTAGTAGGGAGCAGTACTTC; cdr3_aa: CASSSRFVTSGGSREQYF
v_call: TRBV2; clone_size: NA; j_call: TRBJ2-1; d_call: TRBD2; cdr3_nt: TGTGCCAGCAGTGATGGTAGCGGGGGGGCCGGATCCTACAATGAGCAGTTCTTC; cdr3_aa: CASSDGSGGAGSYNEQFF
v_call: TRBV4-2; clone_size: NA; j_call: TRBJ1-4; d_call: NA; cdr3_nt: TGTGCCAGCCGTGAGTCCGCAACTAATGAAAAACTGTTTTTT; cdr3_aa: CASRESATNEKLFF
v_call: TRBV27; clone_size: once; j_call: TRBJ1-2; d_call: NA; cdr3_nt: TGTGCCAGCAGTCCCCGTGAGCTTCTCTTCCCCTTATATGGCTACACCTTC; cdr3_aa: CASSPRELLFPLYGYTF
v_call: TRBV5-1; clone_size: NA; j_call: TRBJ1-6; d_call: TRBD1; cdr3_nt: TGCGCCAGCAGCGTCGGACAGGCGAATTCACCCCTCCACTTT; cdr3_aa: CASSVGQANSPLHF
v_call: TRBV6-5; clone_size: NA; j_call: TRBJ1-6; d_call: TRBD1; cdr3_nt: TGTGCCAGCAGATGGACAGGGGAAGCGGCACCCCTCCACTTT; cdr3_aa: CASRWTGEAAPLHF
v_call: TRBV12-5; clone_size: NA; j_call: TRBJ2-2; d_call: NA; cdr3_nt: TGTGCTAGTGGTTTAACCCCCGGGGAGCTGTTTTTT; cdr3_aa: CASGLTPGELFF
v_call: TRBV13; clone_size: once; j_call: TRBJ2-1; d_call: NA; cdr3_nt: TGTGCCAGCAGCACTCGCGAGCAGTTCTTC; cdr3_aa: CASSTREQFF
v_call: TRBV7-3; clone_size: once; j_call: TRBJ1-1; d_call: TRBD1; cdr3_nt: TGTGCCAGCAGCCGGACAGGATACACTGAAGCTTTCTTT; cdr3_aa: CASSRTGYTEAFF
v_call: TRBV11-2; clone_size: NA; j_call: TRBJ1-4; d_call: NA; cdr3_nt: TGTGCCAGCAGCCCCTGGAAGGGGTATGAAAAACTGTTTTTT; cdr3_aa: CASSPWKGYEKLFF
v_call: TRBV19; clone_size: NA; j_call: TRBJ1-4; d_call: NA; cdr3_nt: TGTGCCAGTACCCGGACAGCAGCTGAAGAAAAACTGTTTTTT; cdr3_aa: CASTRTAAEEKLFF
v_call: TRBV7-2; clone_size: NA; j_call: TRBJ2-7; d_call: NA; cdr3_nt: TGTGCCAGCAGCTCCCCGAGCTACGAGCAATACTTC; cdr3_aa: CASSSPSYEQYF
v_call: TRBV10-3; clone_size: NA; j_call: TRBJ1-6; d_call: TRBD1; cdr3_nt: TGTGCCATCAGTGAATTCGGAACAGGGGTCGGTAATTCACCCCTCCACTTT; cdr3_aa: CAISEFGTGVGNSPLHF
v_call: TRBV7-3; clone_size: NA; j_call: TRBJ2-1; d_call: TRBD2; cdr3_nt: TGTGCCAGCAGCCGTGGACTAGGGATTCCCTACAATGAGCAGTTCTTC; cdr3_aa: CASSRGLGIPYNEQFF
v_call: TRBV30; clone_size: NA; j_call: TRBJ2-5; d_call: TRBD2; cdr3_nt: TGTGCCGGGGATGCGGTAGCGGGGGGGCTCGAGACCCAGTACTTC; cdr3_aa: CAGDAVAGGLETQYF
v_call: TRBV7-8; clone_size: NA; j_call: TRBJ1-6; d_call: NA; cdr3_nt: TGTGCCAGCAGTCCCGGGACCCATAATTCACCCCTCCACTTT; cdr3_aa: CASSPGTHNSPLHF
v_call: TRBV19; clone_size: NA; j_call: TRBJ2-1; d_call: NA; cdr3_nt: TGTGCCAGCAGTCTTTTAGGGGGCTACAATGAGCAGTTCTTC; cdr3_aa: CASSLLGGYNEQFF
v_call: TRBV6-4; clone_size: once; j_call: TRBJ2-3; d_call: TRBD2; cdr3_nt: TGTGCCAGCAGTGCTTCCAGCGGGGGCCCAGATACGCAGTATTTT; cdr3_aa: CASSASSGGPDTQYF
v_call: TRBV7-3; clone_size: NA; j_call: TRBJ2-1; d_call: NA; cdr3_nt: TGTGCCAGCAGCACCTCAGGGAGCCAATACAATGAGCAGTTCTTC; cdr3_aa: CASSTSGSQYNEQFF